This T cell receptor beta chain stems from a study of cytomegalovirus exposure and HLA in healthy donors. Overall study context: A later analysis reported the same platform for the roughly 120 validation repertoires and the 500 to 700 first-cohort repertoires. Notes on the study in general: The classifier reportedly diagnosed cytomegalovirus status with high sensitivity and specificity. Researchers catalogued about 150 TCR beta chains as cytomegalovirus-associated.

The CDR3 is 15 residues long. V lost 4 bases, J lost 11 bases, and 20 bases lay in between. Germline loops: CDR1 MGHDK, CDR2 SYGVNS. Produced via immunoSEQ multiplex PCR; TCRdb's table is partial and in-frame only. The sample consists of nearly 200,000 clones, approximately 80% of them appearing once. The table lists this clone with a count of one. The antigen is unknown. The sample consisted of PBMCs. The origin of this receptor is a woman younger than 45 in good health and CMV-seropositive. The V and J genes are TRBV25-1 and TRBJ1-4, with D possibly matching TRBD1 (5 bases). CDR3 protein: CASSGRGTVSSKLFF. CDR3 coding DNA: TGTGCCAGCAGTGGGAGGGGAACAGTATCATCCAAACTGTTTTTT.